The 24 T cell receptor beta chains in this list originate from one sample, sequenced in a study of cytomegalovirus exposure and HLA in healthy donors. A multiplex PCR was run with 60 Vbeta primers and 13 Jbeta primers. Measured with immunoSEQ multiplex PCR; TCRdb has only the in-frame clones, and not every one. This table has some 120,000 clones, 65% to 90% appearing once. The specimen sequenced was PBMCs. The receptors derive from a woman aged 25 to 39 in good health and CMV-seronegative.

The sample holds one count of this clone. The chain is built from TRBV5-1 and TRBJ2-2; D possibly corresponds to TRBD2 (6 bases). This CDR3 has 15 amino acids. V dropped 4 bases and J dropped 0 bases, with 10 bases sitting between them. CDR1 and CDR2 (germline): SGHRS, YFSETQ. The DNA of the CDR3 is TGCGCCAGCAGCCTCCGGGACTCGAACACCGGGGAGCTGTTTTTT. Its protein is CASSLRDSNTGELFF. Full variable domain (rest looked up from reference TRBV5-1 and TRBJ2-2): KAGVTQTPRYLIKTRGQQVTLSCSPISGHRSVSWYQQTPGQGLQFLFEYFSETQRNKGNFPGRFSGRQFSNSRSEMNVSTLELGDSALYLCASSLRDSNTGELFFGEGSRLTVL.

Turning to this clone: The junction differs from germline at one of its ends, possibly a read error. The chain combines TRBV5-1 with TRBJ2-2; 9 bases fit TRBD2. This CDR3 is built from 14 residues. CDR1 is SGHRS, CDR2 YFSETQ, per germline. CDR3 sequence (DNA): TGCGCCAGCAGCCCTAGCGGGGCCACCCGGGAGCTGTTTTTT. It encodes CASSPSGATRELFF.

The chain is built from TRBV28 and TRBJ2-6; tentatively, D is TRBD1 (6 bases). The germline V gene has CDR1 MDHEN and CDR2 SYDVKM. The CDR3 has 15 residues. Trimming took off 6 bases at V and 2 bases at J, with 11 bases between the two ends. The DNA for the CDR3 is TGTGCCAGCAGGACACACAGGGCTGGGGCCAACGTCCTGACTTTC. Translation gives CASRTHRAGANVLTF.

This clone was picked up a small number of times. The V and J genes are TRBV29-1 and TRBJ2-5; D ambiguous. The V and J ends lost 4 bases and 0 bases respectively, with 9 bases between them. Per the germline V gene, CDR1 is SQVTM and CDR2 is ANQGSEA. The CDR3 covers 13 residues. CDR3 in DNA: TGCAGCGTTGTGGGCCTGTACCAAGAGACCCAGTACTTC. Translation: CSVVGLYQETQYF.

The chain has TRBV7-2 and TRBJ1-5, with TRBD1 matching 7 bases. Germline V CDR1 and CDR2: SGHTA, FQGNSA. V was clipped by 5 bases and J by 3 bases; unmatched bases: 10. The CDR3 runs 16 residues. As DNA, the CDR3 is TGTGCCAGCAGCCCGAGGACAGGTTACCCCAATCAGCCCCAGCATTTT. Translating gives CASSPRTGYPNQPQHF.

This chain links TRBV6-5 with TRBJ1-2, with 10 bases fitting TRBD1. V shed 4 bases, J shed 5 bases, and the junction held 7 bases outside the gene matches. This CDR3 is built from 15 residues. Germline V gene data show CDR1 as MNHEY and CDR2 as SVGAGI. The CDR3 DNA sequence: TGTGCCAGCAGTTTCGGGACAGGGGAAATATATGGCTACACCTTC. It codes for CASSFGTGEIYGYTF.

The chain is built from TRBV6-6 and TRBJ2-7; 7 bases agree with TRBD1. CDR3 length: 13 amino acids. The germline V gene has CDR1 MNHNY and CDR2 SVGAGI (reference sequence). V shed 4 bases, J shed 5 bases, and the junction held 5 bases outside the gene matches. As DNA, the CDR3 is TGTGCCAGCAGTTCGACAGGGTTGAACGAGCAGTACTTC. The encoded protein is CASSSTGLNEQYF.

The rearrangement joins TRBV23-1 to TRBJ1-5; D is possibly TRBD1 (6 bases). TRBV23-1 is classed as an ORF, of uncertain function. V was cut by 1 base and J by 2 bases, with 15 bases left in between. The CDR3 is 17 amino acids. CDR3 in amino acids: CASSQFHREKGNQPQHF. In DNA, the CDR3 is TGCGCCAGCAGTCAATTCCACAGGGAAAAGGGCAATCAGCCCCAGCATTTT.

The chain has TRBV7-6 and TRBJ1-5; D not certain. The V and J ends lost 2 bases and 2 bases respectively, with 13 bases between them. CDR3 length: 16 amino acids. Germline CDR1 SGHVS, CDR2 FNYEAQ. Here the CDR3 DNA reads TGTGCCAGCAGCTTATCTGCGGGGTCGGGCAATCAGCCCCAGCATTTT. As protein: CASSLSAGSGNQPQHF.

The rearrangement links TRBV19 to TRBJ1-5, with no clear D. V gave up 1 base and J gave up 8 bases, with 9 bases separating them. The CDR3 sequence is 13 residues long. CDR1 and CDR2 from the germline V gene are LNHDA and SQIVND (reference sequence). The CDR3 nucleotides are TGTGCCAGTAGTATAGGAGGTTACGAGCCCCAGCATTTT. It specifies CASSIGGYEPQHF.

This clone was counted a single time. The chain links TRBV7-8 to TRBJ2-5; 11 bases match TRBD1. The CDR3 length is 14 residues. Germline V gene sequence: CDR1 SGHVS, CDR2 FQNEAQ. V was clipped by 5 bases and J by 4 bases; unmatched bases: 3. Here the CDR3 reads CASSAGTGGETQYF. DNA for the CDR3: TGTGCCAGCAGCGCCGGGACAGGGGGAGAGACCCAGTACTTC.

The V call is TRBV2, the J call TRBJ2-2, with TRBD1 identical over 7 bases. The junction had 5 bases not matched to a gene; V was cut back by 7 bases and J by 0 bases. From germline, CDR1 is SNHLY and CDR2 FYNNEI. The CDR3 is 15 amino acids. The CDR3: CASKFGTANTGELFF. The CDR3 DNA is TGTGCCAGCAAGTTCGGGACAGCGAACACCGGGGAGCTGTTTTTT.

About this clone itself: This likely reflects a read error, since a far larger clone is one base away. The chain carries TRBV6-5 and TRBJ2-6; D is perhaps TRBD1 (5 bases). Trimming took 6 bases from V and 0 from J, leaving 9 bases between them. CDR1 is MNHEY, CDR2 SVGAGI, per germline. The CDR3 spans 15 residues. This chain's CDR3 is CASSQDSSGANVLTF. As DNA, the CDR3 is TGTGCCAGCAGCCAAGACAGCTCTGGGGCCAACGTCCTGACTTTC.

The rearrangement joins TRBV9 to TRBJ2-7, with a possible D match to TRBD1 (5 bases). The CDR3 spans 14 residues. The V end was cut by 0 bases, the J end by 2 bases, with 9 bases between. Germline V gene lookup returns CDR1 SGDLS and CDR2 YYNGEE. The CDR3 nucleotides read TGTGCCAGCAGCGTAGCCGCAGGGACCTACGAGCAGTACTTC. The encoded protein is CASSVAAGTYEQYF.

This clone has only one observation. This chain's CDR3 is CASSSLRTGSHEQYF. DNA of the CDR3: TGTGCCAGCAGCTCGTTGCGGACAGGGAGCCACGAGCAGTACTTC. J is TRBJ2-7 and V is TRBV5-8; the match to TRBD1 covers 8 bases. This CDR3 region has 15 residues. V was clipped by 3 bases and J by 5 bases; unmatched bases: 10. Germline assignment: CDR1 SGHTS and CDR2 YDEGEE. Full variable domain (remainder filled in from reference TRBV5-8 and TRBJ2-7): EAGVTQSPTHLIKTRGQQATLRCSPISGHTSVYWYQQALGLGLQFLLWYDEGEERNRGNFPPRFSGRQFPNYSSELNVNALELEDSALYLCASSSLRTGSHEQYFGPGTRLTVT.

The chain is built from TRBV9 and TRBJ2-3; the match to TRBD2 covers 10 bases. Germline loops: CDR1 SGDLS, CDR2 YYNGEE. The CDR3 totals 14 residues. V lost 2 bases to trimming and J lost 10 bases; unmatched junction nucleotides: 7. CDR3 nucleotides: TGTGCCAGCAGCGTTACTAGCGGGGACCCATCGCAGTATTTT. It codes for CASSVTSGDPSQYF.

The rearrangement uses TRBV27 and TRBJ2-1, with D possibly TRBD1 on 6 matching bases. Looked up from germline, CDR1 is MNHEY and CDR2 is SMNVEV (reference sequence). V was shortened by 3 bases and J by 6 bases, with 12 bases between the two germline ends. The CDR3 covers 14 residues. CDR3 sequence: CASSLVQGTNEQFF. CDR3 DNA: TGTGCCAGCAGTTTGGTCCAGGGGACCAATGAGCAGTTCTTC.

This sequence joins TRBV27 and TRBJ2-1; TRBD1 matches 7 bases. Germline lookup yields CDR1 MNHEY and CDR2 SMNVEV (reference sequence). The V segment lost 3 bases and the J segment 1 base; nucleotides outside the gene matches: 3. The length of the CDR3 is 15 residues. CDR3 coding DNA: TGTGCCAGCAGTTTGGGGACAGAGTCCTACAATGAGCAGTTCTTC. Translating it yields CASSLGTESYNEQFF.

The chain carries TRBV27 and TRBJ2-7, with a possible D match to TRBD1 (6 bases). The CDR3 extends over 13 amino acids. Trimming pared 10 bases from V and 6 bases from J, leaving 19 bases between. Germline CDR1 and CDR2: MNHEY and SMNVEV (reference sequence). The CDR3 region has the DNA TGTGCCATCAGGGCGGCACAGGGTCGCGAGCAGTACTTC. The encoded protein is CAIRAAQGREQYF.

V gene TRBV6-1 combines with J gene TRBJ2-3; 11 positions match TRBD2. The CDR3 totals 18 residues. Losses at the gene ends were 4 bases for V and 0 bases for J; bases not matched to a gene: 9. Germline-derived CDR1 and CDR2 are MNHNS and SASEGT. CDR3 region: CASSGGILAGGSTDTQYF. DNA for the CDR3: TGTGCCAGCAGTGGGGGAATTTTAGCGGGAGGGAGCACAGATACGCAGTATTTT.

The chain joins TRBV27 to TRBJ2-7; TRBD2 matches 10 bases. This CDR3 is 15 amino acids long. V gave up 2 bases and J gave up 5 bases; unmatched junction bases: 6. Germline-derived CDR1 and CDR2 are MNHEY and SMNVEV (reference sequence). CDR3 sequence (DNA): TGTGCCAGCAGTTTAGCGGCTAGCGGGAGAGACGAGCAGTACTTC. As protein: CASSLAASGRDEQYF.

This chain connects TRBV7-9 to TRBJ2-1; D remains ambiguous. CDR1 and CDR2 (germline): SEHNR, FQNEAQ (reference sequence). The CDR3 consists of 12 residues. The V end was cut by 5 bases, the J end by 3 bases, with 5 bases between. The CDR3 loop reads CASSPDYNEQFF. CDR3 nucleotides: TGTGCCAGCAGCCCAGACTACAATGAGCAGTTCTTC.

The chain uses TRBV9 and TRBJ2-1; TRBD2 might be the D (6 bases). The germline V gene encodes CDR1 SGDLS and CDR2 YYNGEE. This CDR3 spans 13 amino acids. V was clipped by 2 bases and J by 8 bases, with 11 bases between them. The CDR3 DNA is TGTGCCAGCAGCGTCATGGCGGGGTATGAGCAGTTCTTC. Protein product: CASSVMAGYEQFF.

The rearrangement links TRBV15 to TRBJ2-5, with 11 bases identical to TRBD2. The J call may not be correct, given that the DNA end is closer to TRBJ2-7. This CDR3 is 20 amino acids long. Germline V gene sequence: CDR1 LNHNV, CDR2 YYDKDF (reference sequence). CDR3 in DNA: TGTGCCACCAGCAGTAAGGAAATATTGACTAGCGGGACGGTTGCCTACGAGCAGTACTTC. It translates to CATSSKEILTSGTVAYEQYF.